Below, 21 T cell receptor beta chains from the same sample are listed, as sequenced in a study of Graves' ophthalmopathy and Graves' hyperthyroidism. Investigators amplified TCR beta CDR3 regions from RNA transcripts. The first-round RT-PCR employed HTBI primers together with the Qiagen OneStep RT-PCR kit. A multiplex PCR was then performed as the second round. One entry per CDR3 protein, called by TCRdb with MiXCR from the multiplex PCR reads. This sample has over a million distinct CDR3 sequences, with 35% to 45% found just once. Material: peripheral blood or thyroid tissue (not recorded which). These receptors came from an adult man with Graves' hyperthyroidism.

The table lists this clonotype with a few counts. The V and J genes are TRBV12-3 or TRBV12-4 and TRBJ2-7, with a tentative D call TRBD2 (6 bases). The CDR3 is 14 amino acids. With 8 bases removed from V and 5 bases from J, the gap between germline ends came to 19 bases. CDR3 nucleotides: TGTGCCAGCGGGGAGTTTGGAGGGATCCACGAGCAGTACTTC. It yields the protein CASGEFGGIHEQYF.

This chain uses TRBV29-1 with TRBJ1-4, with D unresolved. Per germline, CDR1 SQVTM and CDR2 ANQGSEA. The CDR3 has 11 amino acids. Trimming took 6 bases from V and 13 from J, leaving 15 bases between them. The CDR3 protein is CSVNVGRGLFF. CDR3 nucleotides: TGCAGCGTAAACGTTGGGCGGGGACTGTTTTTT.

The chain joins TRBV6-1 to TRBJ1-5, with D hard to call. Germline assignment: CDR1 MNHNS and CDR2 SASEGT. The V gene lost 2 bases and the J gene lost 7 bases, with 12 bases spanning the gap. The CDR3 totals 14 residues. The CDR3 DNA reads as TGTGCCAGCAGTGAAAGTGGGTGGTCCCAGCCCCAGCATTTT. The encoded protein is CASSESGWSQPQHF.

This chain links TRBV20-1 with TRBJ1-5; the D gene is possibly TRBD1 (6 bases). The CDR3 runs to 14 residues. Trimming left V 0 bases short and J 16 bases short, with 22 bases between. Germline V gene sequence: CDR1 DFQATT, CDR2 SNEGSKA (reference sequence). The DNA of the CDR3 is TGCAGTGCTAGAGAGAGCCCCGGGACACCCGAAAGTCATTTT. Residues: CSARESPGTPESHF.

Regarding this clonotype: A much larger clone sits a single nucleotide away, making a read error possible. V gene TRBV25-1 combines with J gene TRBJ1-5; perhaps TRBD1 as D (6 bases). The germline gives CDR1 MGHDK, CDR2 SYGVNS. The CDR3 runs 15 residues. Trimming left V 3 bases short and J 6 bases short, with 15 bases between. CDR3 protein: CASSDGGRGGQPQHF. CDR3 coding DNA: TGTGCCAGCAGTGACGGGGGACGAGGGGGTCAGCCCCAGCATTTT.

This clonotype was seen more than once but under ten times. An end of the junction differs from the germline gene, which may be a read error. The chain employs TRBV5-5 and TRBJ2-5; 8 bases map to TRBD1. The CDR3 consists of 17 residues. Germline lookup yields CDR1 SGHKS and CDR2 YYEKEE (reference sequence). The chain's CDR3 is CASSFSPTGDYQETQYF. The CDR3 DNA sequence: TGCGCCAGCAGCTTTTCCCCGACAGGGGACTACCAAGAGACCCAGTACTTC.

The chain's CDR3 is CATLLGGSGVRETQYF. CDR3 nucleotide sequence: TGTGCCACCCTCCTGGGCGGGAGTGGTGTTAGGGAGACCCAGTACTTC. The rearrangement uses TRBV11-2 and TRBJ2-5; 7 nucleotides line up with TRBD2. Germline V gene data show CDR1 as SGHAT and CDR2 as FQNNGV. This CDR3 spans 16 amino acids. V trimming: 10 bases; J trimming: 5 bases; junction bases outside the gene matches: 19.

This clonotype was seen only a few times. V usage is TRBV6-5 and J usage is TRBJ1-3, with 7 nucleotides matching TRBD1. V was clipped by 6 bases and J by 4 bases; unmatched bases: 6. Germline values: CDR1 MNHEY, CDR2 SVGAGI. The CDR3 has 14 residues. In nucleotides, the CDR3 is TGTGCCAGCAGCAAATCAGGGGGAGGAAACACCATATATTTT. Encoded protein: CASSKSGGGNTIYF.

The table lists this clonotype with a few counts. The CDR3 carries no conserved terminal phenylalanine or tryptophan, so it likely arises from a read error. The DNA is omitted, as the CDR3 cannot be located on it reliably, and the CDR3 follows TCRdb's listing. V is TRBV7-9 and J is TRBJ1-1; TRBD1, the D gene given by the table, was not confirmed from the DNA. The germline V gene has CDR1 SEHNR and CDR2 FQNEAQ (reference sequence). The CDR3 length is 15 residues, termini included. CDR3 residues: CASSLERTGRPPANY.

The chain combines TRBV7-2 with TRBJ1-4, with D possibly matching TRBD1 (5 bases). The CDR3 is 15 residues long. Germline-derived CDR1 and CDR2 are SGHTA and FQGNSA. V was shortened by 11 bases and J by 8 bases, with 24 bases between the two germline ends. This chain's CDR3 is CAEQLSRVMGEKLFF. CDR3 coding DNA: TGTGCCGAGCAGCTCAGCAGGGTCATGGGGGAAAAACTGTTTTTT. Filled out from reference TRBV7-2 and TRBJ1-4, the complete variable domain reads GAGVSQSPSNKVTEKGKDVELRCDPISGHTALYWYRQSLGQGLEFLIYFQGNSAPDKSGLPSDRFSAERTGGSVSTLTIQRTQQEDSAVYLCAEQLSRVMGEKLFFGSGTQLSVL.

At least ten counts were recorded for this clonotype. This chain uses TRBV4-1 with TRBJ2-7; possible D gene TRBD2, 6 bases. Per germline, CDR1 MGHRA and CDR2 YSYEKL. V lost 3 bases and J 2 bases, leaving 17 bases between the germline ends. CDR3 length: 16 residues. Here the CDR3 DNA reads TGCGCCAGCAGCCATAGTGGGGCAGGGAGGACCTACGAGCAGTACTTC. Its translation: CASSHSGAGRTYEQYF.

The rearrangement uses TRBV20-1 and TRBJ2-5; the D gene could be TRBD1 or TRBD2 (5 bases each). Trimming took 3 bases from V and 5 from J, leaving 7 bases between them. This CDR3 has 11 residues. Germline CDR1 reads DFQATT; CDR2 reads SNEGSKA (reference sequence). The CDR3, as DNA: TGCAGTGCTAGCCGGGACGAGACCCAGTACTTC. It yields the protein CSASRDETQYF.

V gene TRBV7-2 combines with J gene TRBJ2-7; D may match TRBD1 or TRBD2 (5 bases each). Trimming cost V 8 bases and J 3 bases, with 14 bases left between them. Germline CDR1 and CDR2: SGHTA and FQGNSA. The CDR3 length is 13 residues. The CDR3 loop is CASVRDGDYEQYF. CDR3 in DNA: TGTGCCAGCGTCCGGGACGGAGACTACGAGCAGTACTTC.

This clonotype occurred many times. The V call is TRBV29-1, the J call TRBJ2-5; no clear D gene. V gave up 5 bases and J gave up 9 bases, with 16 bases separating them. There are 12 residues in the CDR3. Per the germline V gene, CDR1 is SQVTM and CDR2 is ANQGSEA. The CDR3 sequence is CSVKTGPRSQYF. CDR3 sequence (DNA): TGCAGCGTTAAGACCGGGCCAAGGTCCCAGTACTTC.

A few counts support this clonotype. The V gene is TRBV13, the J gene TRBJ2-5; TRBD2 aligns across 8 bases. V lost 2 bases, J lost 2 bases, and 7 bases stayed unmatched. CDR3 length equals 16 residues. The V gene's germline CDR1 is PRHDT and CDR2 FYEKMQ (reference sequence). This CDR3 reads CASSLHTSGGQETQYF. CDR3 bases: TGTGCCAGCAGCTTACATACTAGCGGAGGGCAAGAGACCCAGTACTTC.

This clonotype has at least ten counts. This chain links TRBV7-9 with TRBJ1-2; D not certain. The CDR3 has 14 amino acids. Trimming took 0 bases from V and 6 from J, leaving 11 bases between them. Germline CDR1 is SEHNR and CDR2 is FQNEAQ (reference sequence). The CDR3 is CASSLASGGDGYTF. CDR3 in DNA: TGTGCCAGCAGCTTAGCGTCCGGTGGTGATGGCTACACCTTC.

This clonotype was seen ten or more times. The chain carries TRBV7-8 and TRBJ1-2; D not resolved. The germline gives CDR1 SGHVS, CDR2 FQNEAQ. Trimming cost V 1 base and J 0 bases, with 6 bases left between them. The CDR3 contains 14 residues. DNA of the CDR3: TGTGCCAGCAGCTTAGGCCACTCTAACTATGGCTACACCTTC. This translates into CASSLGHSNYGYTF. The whole variable domain, remainder taken from reference TRBV7-8 and TRBJ1-2, is GAGVSQSPRYKVAKRGQDVALRCDPISGHVSLFWYQQALGQGPEFLTYFQNEAQLDKSGLPSDRFFAERPEGSVSTLKIQRTQQEDSAVYLCASSLGHSNYGYTFGSGTRLTVV.

This clonotype was detected only once. V gene TRBV7-9 combines with J gene TRBJ2-5; D is perhaps TRBD1 (6 bases). The V gene lost 5 bases and the J gene lost 6 bases, with 25 bases spanning the gap. Germline V CDR1 and CDR2: SEHNR, FQNEAQ (reference sequence). This CDR3 has 17 residues. CDR3 in amino acids: CASSVEDLRTRGQTQYF. The CDR3 region has the DNA TGTGCCAGCAGCGTTGAAGATCTTCGGACCAGGGGTCAGACCCAGTACTTC. Full variable domain (remainder filled in from reference TRBV7-9 and TRBJ2-5): DTGVSQNPRHKITKRGQNVTFRCDPISEHNRLYWYRQTLGQGPEFLTYFQNEAQLEKSRLLSDRFSAERPKGSFSTLEIQRTEQGDSAMYLCASSVEDLRTRGQTQYFGPGTRLLVL.

This chain connects TRBV6-5 to TRBJ2-7; no clear D gene. V was pared by 8 bases and J by 2 bases, with 16 bases between. This CDR3 region has 14 residues. Germline lookup yields CDR1 MNHEY and CDR2 SVGAGI. In nucleotides, the CDR3 is TGTGCCAGCCGCACAAGCCCACGTACCTACGAGCAGTACTTC. Its translation: CASRTSPRTYEQYF.

This clonotype came up a few times. The chain couples TRBV7-9 to TRBJ2-7, with 7 bases that match TRBD1. Per germline, CDR1 SEHNR and CDR2 FQNEAQ (reference sequence). Trimming removed 5 bases from V and 2 bases from J; junction bases left unmatched: 12. The CDR3 consists of 16 residues. The CDR3 DNA follows: TGTGCCAGCAGCATCTCCGGGACAGCGAATACCTACGAGCAGTACTTC. Translation: CASSISGTANTYEQYF.

V and J are TRBV20-1 and TRBJ2-2; TRBD1 might be the D (6 bases). CDR3 length: 13 amino acids. Trimming pared 7 bases from V and 2 bases from J, leaving 11 bases between. Germline V CDR1 and CDR2: DFQATT, SNEGSKA (reference sequence). The CDR3 DNA sequence: TGCAGTGTCCACAGGGTCAACACCGGGGAGCTGTTTTTT. It encodes CSVHRVNTGELFF.